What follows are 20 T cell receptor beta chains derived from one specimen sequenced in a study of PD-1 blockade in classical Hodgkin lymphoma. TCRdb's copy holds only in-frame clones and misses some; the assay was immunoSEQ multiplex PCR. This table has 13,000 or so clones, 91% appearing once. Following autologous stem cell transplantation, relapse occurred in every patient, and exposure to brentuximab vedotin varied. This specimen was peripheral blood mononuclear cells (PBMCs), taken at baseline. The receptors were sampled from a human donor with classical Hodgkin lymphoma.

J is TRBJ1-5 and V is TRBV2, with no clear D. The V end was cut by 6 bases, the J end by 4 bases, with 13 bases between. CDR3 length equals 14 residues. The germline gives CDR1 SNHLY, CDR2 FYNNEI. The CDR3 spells CASRDQAVNQPQHF. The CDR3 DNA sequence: TGTGCCAGCAGGGACCAGGCCGTAAATCAGCCCCAGCATTTT.

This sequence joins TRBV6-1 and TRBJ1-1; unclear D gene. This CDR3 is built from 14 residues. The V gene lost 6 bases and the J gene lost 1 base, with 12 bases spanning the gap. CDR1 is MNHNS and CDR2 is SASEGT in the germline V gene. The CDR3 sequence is CASSRKGANTEAFF. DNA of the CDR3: TGTGCCAGCAGCAGGAAGGGTGCGAACACTGAAGCTTTCTTT.

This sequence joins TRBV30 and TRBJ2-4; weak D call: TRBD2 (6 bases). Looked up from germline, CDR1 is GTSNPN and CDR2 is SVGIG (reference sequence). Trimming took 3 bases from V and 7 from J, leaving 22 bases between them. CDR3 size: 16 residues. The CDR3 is CAWSPWEDPWGNIQYF. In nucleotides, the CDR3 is TGTGCCTGGAGCCCATGGGAGGACCCGTGGGGGAACATTCAGTACTTC.

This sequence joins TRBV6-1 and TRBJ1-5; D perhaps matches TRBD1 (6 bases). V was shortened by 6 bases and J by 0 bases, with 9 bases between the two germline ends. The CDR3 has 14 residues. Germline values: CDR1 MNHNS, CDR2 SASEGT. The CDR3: CASSRDNSNQPQHF. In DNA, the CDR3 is TGTGCCAGCAGCAGGGACAATAGCAATCAGCCCCAGCATTTT.

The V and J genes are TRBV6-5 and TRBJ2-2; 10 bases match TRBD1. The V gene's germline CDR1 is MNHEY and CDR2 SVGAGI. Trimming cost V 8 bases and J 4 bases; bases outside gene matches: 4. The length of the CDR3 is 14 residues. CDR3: CASRDRGGTGELFF. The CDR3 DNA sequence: TGTGCCAGCCGGGACAGGGGTGGCACCGGGGAGCTGTTTTTT.

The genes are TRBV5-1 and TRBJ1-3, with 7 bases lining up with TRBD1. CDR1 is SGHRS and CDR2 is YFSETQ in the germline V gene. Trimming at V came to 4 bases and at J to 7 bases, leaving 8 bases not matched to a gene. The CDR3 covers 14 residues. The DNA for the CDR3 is TGCGCCAGCAGCATGCAGGGGGAAGGGAACACCATATATTTT. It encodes CASSMQGEGNTIYF.

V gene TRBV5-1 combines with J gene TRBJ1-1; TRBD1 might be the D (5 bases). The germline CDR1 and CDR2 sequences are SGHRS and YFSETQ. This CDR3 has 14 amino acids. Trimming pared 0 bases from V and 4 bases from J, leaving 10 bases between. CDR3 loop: CASSLGGVPTEAFF. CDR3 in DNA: TGCGCCAGCAGCTTGGGAGGGGTGCCCACTGAAGCTTTCTTT.

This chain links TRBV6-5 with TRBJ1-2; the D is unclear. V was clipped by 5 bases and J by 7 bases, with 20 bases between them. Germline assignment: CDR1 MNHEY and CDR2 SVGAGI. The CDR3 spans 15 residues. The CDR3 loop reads CASSTAGGFFGGYTF. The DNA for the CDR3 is TGTGCCAGCAGTACAGCGGGCGGGTTTTTTGGTGGCTACACCTTC.

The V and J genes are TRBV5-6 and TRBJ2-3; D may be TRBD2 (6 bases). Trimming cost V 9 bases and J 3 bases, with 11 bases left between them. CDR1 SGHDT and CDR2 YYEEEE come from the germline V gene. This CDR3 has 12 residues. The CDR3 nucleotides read TGTGCCACCGGACTACTAACAGATACGCAGTATTTT. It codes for CATGLLTDTQYF.

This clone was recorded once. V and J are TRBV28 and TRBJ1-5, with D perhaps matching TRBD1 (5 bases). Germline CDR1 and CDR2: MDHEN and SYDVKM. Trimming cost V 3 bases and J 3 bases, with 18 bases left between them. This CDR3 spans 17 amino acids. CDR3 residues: CASSFSAGSLPNQPQHF. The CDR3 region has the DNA TGTGCCAGCAGTTTTTCGGCAGGGTCCCTTCCCAATCAGCCCCAGCATTTT.

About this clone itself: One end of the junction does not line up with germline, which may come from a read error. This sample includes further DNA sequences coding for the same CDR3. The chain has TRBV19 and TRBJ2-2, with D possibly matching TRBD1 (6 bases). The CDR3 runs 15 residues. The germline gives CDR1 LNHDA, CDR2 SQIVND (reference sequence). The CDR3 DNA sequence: TGTGCCAGTACCCCACAGGGTGTGGACACTGGGGAGCTGTTTTTT. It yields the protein CASTPQGVDTGELFF.

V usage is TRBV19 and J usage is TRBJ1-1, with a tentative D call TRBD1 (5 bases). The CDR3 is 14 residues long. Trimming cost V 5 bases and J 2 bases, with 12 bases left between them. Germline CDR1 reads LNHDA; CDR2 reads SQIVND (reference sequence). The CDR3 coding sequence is TGTGCCAGTAGTCACCAACAGGAAAACACTGAAGCTTTCTTT. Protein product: CASSHQQENTEAFF.

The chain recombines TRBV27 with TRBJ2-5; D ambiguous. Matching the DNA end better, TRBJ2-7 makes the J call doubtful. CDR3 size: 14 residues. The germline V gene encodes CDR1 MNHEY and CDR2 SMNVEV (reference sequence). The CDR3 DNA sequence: TGTGCCAGCAGTTTATCAGCCTCCCTCTACGAGCAGTACTTC. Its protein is CASSLSASLYEQYF.

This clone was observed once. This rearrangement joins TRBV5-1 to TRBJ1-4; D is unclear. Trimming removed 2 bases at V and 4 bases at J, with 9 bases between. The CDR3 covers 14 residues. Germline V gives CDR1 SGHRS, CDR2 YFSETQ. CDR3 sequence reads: CASSLEGFNEKLFF. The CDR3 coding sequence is TGCGCCAGCAGCTTAGAGGGATTTAATGAAAAACTGTTTTTT. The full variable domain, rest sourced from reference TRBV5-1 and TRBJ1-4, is KAGVTQTPRYLIKTRGQQVTLSCSPISGHRSVSWYQQTPGQGLQFLFEYFSETQRNKGNFPGRFSGRQFSNSRSEMNVSTLELGDSALYLCASSLEGFNEKLFFGSGTQLSVL.

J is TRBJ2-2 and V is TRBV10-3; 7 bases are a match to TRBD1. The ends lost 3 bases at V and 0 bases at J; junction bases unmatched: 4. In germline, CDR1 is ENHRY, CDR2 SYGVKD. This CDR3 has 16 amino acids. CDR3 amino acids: CAISEQGGANTGELFF. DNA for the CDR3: TGTGCCATCAGTGAACAAGGGGGCGCGAACACCGGGGAGCTGTTTTTT.

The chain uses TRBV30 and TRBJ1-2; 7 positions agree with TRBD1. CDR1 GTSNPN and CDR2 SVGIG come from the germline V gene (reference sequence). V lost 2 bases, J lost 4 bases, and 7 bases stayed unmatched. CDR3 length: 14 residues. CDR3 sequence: CAWSSATGTYGYTF. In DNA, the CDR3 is TGTGCCTGGAGTTCTGCGACAGGGACCTATGGCTACACCTTC.

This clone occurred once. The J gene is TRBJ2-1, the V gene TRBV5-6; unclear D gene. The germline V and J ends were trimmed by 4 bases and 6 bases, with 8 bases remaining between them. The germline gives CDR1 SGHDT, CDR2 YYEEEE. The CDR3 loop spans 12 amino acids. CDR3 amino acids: CASSRSLNEQFF. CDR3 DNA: TGTGCCAGCAGCAGGAGTCTCAATGAGCAGTTCTTC.

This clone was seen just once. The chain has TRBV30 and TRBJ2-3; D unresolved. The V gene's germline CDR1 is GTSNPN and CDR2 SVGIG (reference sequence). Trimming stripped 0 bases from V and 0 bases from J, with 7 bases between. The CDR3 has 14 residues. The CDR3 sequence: CAWSVRTSTDTQYF. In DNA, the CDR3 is TGTGCCTGGAGTGTAAGAACCAGCACAGATACGCAGTATTTT.

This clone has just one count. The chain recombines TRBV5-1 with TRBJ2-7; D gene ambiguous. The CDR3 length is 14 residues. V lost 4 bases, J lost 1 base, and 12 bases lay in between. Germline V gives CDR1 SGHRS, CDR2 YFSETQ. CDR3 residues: CASSHGRNSYEQYF. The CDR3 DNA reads TGCGCCAGCAGCCACGGACGAAATTCCTACGAGCAGTACTTC.

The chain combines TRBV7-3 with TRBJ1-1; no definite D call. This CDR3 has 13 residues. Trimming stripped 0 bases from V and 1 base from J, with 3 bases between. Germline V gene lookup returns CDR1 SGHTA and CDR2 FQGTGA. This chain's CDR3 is CASSLTGNTEAFF. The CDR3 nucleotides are TGTGCCAGCAGCTTAACGGGGAACACTGAAGCTTTCTTT.